The 14 T cell receptor beta chains below all came from one sample that was sequenced in a study of technical replicates of blood from several donors. This table comes from immunoSEQ multiplex PCR, and its TCRdb copy is limited to in-frame clones, with some not included. The sample lists about 81,000 clones; approximately 97% were seen once. Sequenced sample: T cells isolated from PBMCs. Receptors were obtained from a human donor in good health.

The chain joins TRBV7-2 to TRBJ2-6, with D possibly being TRBD1 (6 bases). V lost 3 bases, J lost 2 bases, and 11 bases lay in between. The length of the CDR3 is 16 residues. Germline CDR1 reads SGHTA; CDR2 reads FQGNSA. The CDR3 DNA reads TGTGCCAGCAGCTTGGAGGCAGGGGCTGGGGCCAACGTCCTGACTTTC. Its translation is CASSLEAGAGANVLTF.

The rearrangement uses TRBV4-1 and TRBJ2-3; 10 bases match TRBD2. The V and J ends lost 6 bases and 2 bases, in that order; junction bases with no gene match: 11. This CDR3 has 17 amino acids. The germline gives CDR1 MGHRA, CDR2 YSYEKL. The CDR3 bases are TGCGCCAGCAGGGGGGGGCTAGCGGGAGACCTCACAGATACGCAGTATTTT. The encoded protein is CASRGGLAGDLTDTQYF.

The CDR3: CASSYSGRTSNEQFF. As DNA, the CDR3 is TGTGCCAGCAGTTACTCAGGGAGGACTAGCAATGAGCAGTTCTTC. J is TRBJ2-1 and V is TRBV6-5; 7 bases align to TRBD2. The germline V gene has CDR1 MNHEY and CDR2 SVGAGI. V shed 0 bases and J 6 bases; nucleotides not matched to a gene: 5. The CDR3 has 15 residues.

As DNA, the CDR3 is TGTGCCAGCTCACCCGGGGGGTATGGCTACACCTTC. Translating it yields CASSPGGYGYTF. J is TRBJ1-2 and V is TRBV18; a possible D gene is TRBD1 (5 bases). Germline V gene sequence: CDR1 KGHSH, CDR2 LQKENI. The germline V and J ends were trimmed by 3 bases and 5 bases, with 7 bases remaining between them. The CDR3 is 12 residues long.

This clone has only a few counts. The chain joins TRBV11-2 to TRBJ2-7, with D uncertain. Germline values: CDR1 SGHAT, CDR2 FQNNGV. This CDR3 has 13 residues. V lost 1 base to trimming and J lost 4 bases, with 8 bases between them. The CDR3 DNA reads TGTGCCAGCAGCTTAGCGTTAGAATACGAGCAGTACTTC. Translated: CASSLALEYEQYF.

V is TRBV5-1 and J is TRBJ1-2; 7 bases align to TRBD1. Losses at the gene ends were 3 bases for V and 3 bases for J; bases not matched to a gene: 2. CDR1 is SGHRS and CDR2 is YFSETQ in the germline V gene. The CDR3 consists of 13 residues. This chain's CDR3 is CASSYTGDYGYTF. DNA of the CDR3: TGCGCCAGCAGCTACACAGGGGACTATGGCTACACCTTC. Looking up the rest from reference TRBV5-1 and TRBJ1-2 gives the full variable domain: KAGVTQTPRYLIKTRGQQVTLSCSPISGHRSVSWYQQTPGQGLQFLFEYFSETQRNKGNFPGRFSGRQFSNSRSEMNVSTLELGDSALYLCASSYTGDYGYTFGSGTRLTVV.

This sequence joins TRBV19 and TRBJ2-1, with 10 nucleotides matching TRBD2. The CDR3 is 19 amino acids. Losses at the gene ends were 3 bases for V and 0 bases for J; bases not matched to a gene: 11. Germline lookup yields CDR1 LNHDA and CDR2 SQIVND (reference sequence). As DNA, the CDR3 is TGTGCCAGTAGTATTTTCAGGACTAGCGGATCAAACTCCTACAATGAGCAGTTCTTC. This encodes CASSIFRTSGSNSYNEQFF. The full variable domain, in which reference TRBV19 and TRBJ2-1 provide the parts outside the CDR3, is DGGITQSPKYLFRKEGQNVTLSCEQNLNHDAMYWYRQDPGQGLRLIYYSQIVNDFQKGDIAEGYSVSREKKESFPLTVTSAQKNPTAFYLCASSIFRTSGSNSYNEQFFGPGTRLTVL.

This clone was counted a single time. V usage is TRBV28 and J usage is TRBJ1-3; 11 bases agree with TRBD1. This CDR3 region has 16 residues. After removal of 4 bases from V and 6 bases from J, the junction contained 8 bases not matched to a gene. Germline V gene data show CDR1 as MDHEN and CDR2 as SYDVKM. CDR3 DNA sequence: TGTGCCAGCAGTTCCCCGGGACAGGGGGGTCTAAACACCATATATTTT. Its translation: CASSSPGQGGLNTIYF.

This chain joins TRBV19 and TRBJ2-1, with D possibly TRBD1 on 6 matching bases. The ends were cut back, 6 bases at V and 4 bases at J, with 7 bases in the middle. CDR3 size: 12 residues. The germline gives CDR1 LNHDA, CDR2 SQIVND (reference sequence). Here the CDR3 reads CASRRGYNEQFF. The CDR3 DNA sequence: TGTGCCAGTAGGAGGGGGTACAATGAGCAGTTCTTC.

This rearrangement joins TRBV5-1 to TRBJ1-1; D unclear. The V end was cut by 5 bases, the J end by 0 bases, with 11 bases between. The CDR3 runs to 14 residues. The germline V gene has CDR1 SGHRS and CDR2 YFSETQ. Here the CDR3 reads CASSSQILNTEAFF. The CDR3 coding sequence is TGCGCCAGCAGTTCCCAAATCCTGAACACTGAAGCTTTCTTT.

The chain carries TRBV19 and TRBJ2-5; 9 bases line up with TRBD1. The CDR3 extends over 19 amino acids. With 7 bases clipped from V and 3 bases from J, the junction kept 21 bases outside the gene matches. CDR1 LNHDA and CDR2 SQIVND come from the germline V gene (reference sequence). The CDR3 DNA reads as TGTGCCAGTAAGGAGGGACAGGGTCGCCTTCGGCGCACTGAAGAGACCCAGTACTTC. This codes for CASKEGQGRLRRTEETQYF.

The chain combines TRBV7-8 with TRBJ1-1; tentative D call: TRBD1 (5 bases). The germline gives CDR1 SGHVS, CDR2 FQNEAQ. The V end lost 5 bases, the J end lost 0 bases, and 10 bases lay between the germline ends. The CDR3 spans 14 residues. For the CDR3, the DNA is TGTGCCAGCAGCGCCGGACACCTGAACACTGAAGCTTTCTTT. It encodes CASSAGHLNTEAFF. Combining the CDR3 with reference TRBV7-8 and TRBJ1-1 gives the whole variable domain GAGVSQSPRYKVAKRGQDVALRCDPISGHVSLFWYQQALGQGPEFLTYFQNEAQLDKSGLPSDRFFAERPEGSVSTLKIQRTQQEDSAVYLCASSAGHLNTEAFFGQGTRLTVV.

V and J are TRBV19 and TRBJ2-1, with D possibly matching TRBD1 (6 bases). The CDR3 has 15 amino acids. Trimming removed 5 bases at V and 0 bases at J, with 11 bases between. Germline CDR1 LNHDA, CDR2 SQIVND (reference sequence). The CDR3 region has the DNA TGTGCCAGTAGTGCACAGGGAAGCTCCTACAATGAGCAGTTCTTC. Its protein is CASSAQGSSYNEQFF.

The chain couples TRBV10-1 to TRBJ2-4; D is unresolved. The CDR3 spans 18 residues. The germline V gene has CDR1 WNHNN and CDR2 SYGVQD (reference sequence). Trimming shortened V by 2 bases and J by 0 bases, and 17 bases separated the two germline ends. DNA of the CDR3: TGCGCCAGCAGTGAGCGGGTAGCCGGTGATATAGCCAAAAACATTCAGTACTTC. Translation: CASSERVAGDIAKNIQYF.